This passage covers 8 T cell receptor beta chains from one sample sequenced in a study of blood T cell repertoires in COVID-19. TCRdb's table, derived via immunoSEQ multiplex PCR, lists solely in-frame clones and lacks some. The table has approximately 85,000 clones, 86% seen once. Material for sequencing was peripheral blood. Receptor source: a man in his fifties or sixties with active or convalescent COVID-19.

The chain employs TRBV11-2 and TRBJ1-1, with D maybe TRBD1 (6 bases). The CDR3 is 13 residues long. Germline V lookup: CDR1 SGHAT, CDR2 FQNNGV. Trimming took 3 bases from V and 5 from J, leaving 10 bases between them. In DNA form, the CDR3 reads TGTGCCAGCAGCTTCAGGGGAGGGACTGAAGCTTTCTTT. It codes for CASSFRGGTEAFF.

This clone was detected only once. The chain couples TRBV7-2 to TRBJ2-3, with TRBD1 matching over 7 bases. Looked up from germline, CDR1 is SGHTA and CDR2 is FQGNSA. With V trimmed by 5 bases and J by 1 base, 9 bases remained unmatched. The CDR3 length is 16 residues. CDR3 loop: CASSPQTGWGTDTQYF. The CDR3 nucleotides are TGTGCCAGCAGCCCCCAGACAGGGTGGGGCACAGATACGCAGTATTTT.

V gene TRBV19 combines with J gene TRBJ1-2; 7 bases are shared with TRBD1. The J segment lost 2 bases and the V segment lost 3 bases, leaving 3 bases of the junction unmatched. The CDR3 is made up of 14 amino acids. The germline V gene encodes CDR1 LNHDA and CDR2 SQIVND (reference sequence). This chain's CDR3 is CASSIGTENYGYTF. The CDR3 nucleotides are TGTGCCAGTAGTATCGGGACAGAAAACTATGGCTACACCTTC.

The chain couples TRBV6-1 to TRBJ2-3, with no clear D. The CDR3 contains 11 residues. In germline, CDR1 is MNHNS, CDR2 SASEGT. V was pared by 2 bases and J by 5 bases, with 2 bases between. In nucleotides, the CDR3 is TGTGCCAGCAGTGAACGAGATACGCAGTATTTT. Protein: CASSERDTQYF.

The rearrangement uses TRBV25-1 and TRBJ2-1; 8 positions agree with TRBD2. This CDR3 has 17 amino acids. The trim removed 1 base at V and 1 base at J, leaving 6 bases unmatched. The germline V gene has CDR1 MGHDK and CDR2 SYGVNS. The CDR3 loop is CASSEFQLAVSYNEQFF. The CDR3 DNA follows: TGTGCCAGCAGTGAATTTCAACTAGCGGTTTCCTACAATGAGCAGTTCTTC.

This rearrangement joins TRBV7-2 to TRBJ1-1; D might be TRBD1 (5 bases). Germline loops: CDR1 SGHTA, CDR2 FQGNSA. CDR3 size: 13 residues. The V and J ends lost 3 bases and 6 bases respectively, with 11 bases between them. The chain's CDR3 is CASSLRTSPEAFF. The DNA for the CDR3 is TGTGCCAGCAGCTTGAGGACAAGTCCTGAAGCTTTCTTT.

This clone was recorded once. The chain couples TRBV12-5 to TRBJ2-1, with TRBD2 matching over 9 bases. Unmatched junction bases numbered 4, after V lost 5 bases and J lost 2 bases. The CDR3 runs 15 residues. CDR1 LGHNT and CDR2 FRNRAP come from the germline V gene. The chain's CDR3 is CASGISGGPYNEQFF. Written as DNA, the CDR3 is TGTGCTAGTGGTATTAGCGGGGGACCCTACAATGAGCAGTTCTTC.

The chain links TRBV27 to TRBJ2-5, with D uncertain. The germline V and J ends were trimmed by 4 bases and 2 bases, with 5 bases remaining between them. Germline CDR1 reads MNHEY; CDR2 reads SMNVEV (reference sequence). CDR3 length: 12 residues. CDR3 bases: TGTGCCAGCAGTTCCAATCAAGAGACCCAGTACTTC. Translating it yields CASSSNQETQYF.